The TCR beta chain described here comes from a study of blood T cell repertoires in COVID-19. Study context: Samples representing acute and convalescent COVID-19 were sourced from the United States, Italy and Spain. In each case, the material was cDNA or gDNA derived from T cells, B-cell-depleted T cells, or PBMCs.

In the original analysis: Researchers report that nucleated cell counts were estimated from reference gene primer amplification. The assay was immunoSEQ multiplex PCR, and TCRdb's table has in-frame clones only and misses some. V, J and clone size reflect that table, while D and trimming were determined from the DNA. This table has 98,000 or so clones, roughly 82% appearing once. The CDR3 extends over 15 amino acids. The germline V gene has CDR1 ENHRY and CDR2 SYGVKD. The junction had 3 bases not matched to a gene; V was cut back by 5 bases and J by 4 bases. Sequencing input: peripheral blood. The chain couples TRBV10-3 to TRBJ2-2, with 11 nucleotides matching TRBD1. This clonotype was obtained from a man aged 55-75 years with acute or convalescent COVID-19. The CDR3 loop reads CAISLGTGGTGELFF. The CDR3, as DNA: TGTGCCATCAGTTTAGGGACAGGGGGCACCGGGGAGCTGTTTTTT.